This T cell receptor beta chain was identified during a study of chemoradiotherapy in HPV16-positive cancers. Turning to the study itself: Two HPV16-positive patients' cells yielded candidate HPV-specific clones and common motifs.

Repeated repertoire sampling spanned the course of chemoradiotherapy. Sequencing used immunoSEQ multiplex PCR; TCRdb keeps in-frame clones, though not all of them. The sample records approximately 28,000 clones, about 90% being singletons. A word on this clone: Its specificity is not known.

Trimming shortened V by 1 base and J by 4 bases, and 4 bases separated the two germline ends. Germline V CDR1 and CDR2: SGHTA, FQGNSA. The CDR3 covers 12 residues. The study's findings and limits: Candidate HPV-specific clones and E7-related TCR motifs grew in tumor during treatment. HPV-responsive T-cell expansion during chemoradiotherapy was linked to improved recurrence-free survival in HPV16-positive patients.

The sequence derives from a human donor with HPV-associated anogenital cancer. Sequenced material: blood, taken from a patient who underwent chemoradiotherapy. The V and J genes are TRBV7-2 and TRBJ1-2; no firm D call. CDR3 protein: CASSLVVYGYTF. In DNA form, the CDR3 reads TGTGCCAGCAGCTTAGTAGTCTATGGCTACACCTTC.